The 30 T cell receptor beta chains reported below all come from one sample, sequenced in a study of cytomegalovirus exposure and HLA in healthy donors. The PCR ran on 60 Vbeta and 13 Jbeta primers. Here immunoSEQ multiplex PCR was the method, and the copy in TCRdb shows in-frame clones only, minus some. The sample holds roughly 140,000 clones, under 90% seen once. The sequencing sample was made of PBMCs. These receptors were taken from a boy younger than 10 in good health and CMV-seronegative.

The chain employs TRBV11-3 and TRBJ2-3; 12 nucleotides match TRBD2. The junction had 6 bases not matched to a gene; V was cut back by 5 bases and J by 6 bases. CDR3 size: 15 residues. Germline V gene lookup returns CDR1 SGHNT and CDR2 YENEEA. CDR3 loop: CASSPRTSGMDTQYF. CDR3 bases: TGTGCCAGCAGCCCCCGGACTAGCGGGATGGATACGCAGTATTTT.

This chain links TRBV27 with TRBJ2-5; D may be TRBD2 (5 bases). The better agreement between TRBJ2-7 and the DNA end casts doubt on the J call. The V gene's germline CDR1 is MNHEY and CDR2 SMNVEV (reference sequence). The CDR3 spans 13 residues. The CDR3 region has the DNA TGTGCCAGCTTGAGGGCGCCGACCTACGAGCAGTACTTC. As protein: CASLRAPTYEQYF.

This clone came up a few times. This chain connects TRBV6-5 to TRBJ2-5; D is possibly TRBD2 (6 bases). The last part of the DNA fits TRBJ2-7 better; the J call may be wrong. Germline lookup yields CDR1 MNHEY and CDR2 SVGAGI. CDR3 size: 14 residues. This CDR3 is CASSQTGEAYEQYF. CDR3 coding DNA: TGTGCCAGCAGTCAAACGGGGGAGGCCTACGAGCAGTACTTC.

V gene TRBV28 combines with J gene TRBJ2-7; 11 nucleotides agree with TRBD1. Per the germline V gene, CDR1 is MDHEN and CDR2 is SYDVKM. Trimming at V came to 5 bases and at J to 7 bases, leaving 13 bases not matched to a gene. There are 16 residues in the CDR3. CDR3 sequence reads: CASSSPGGQGVLEQYF. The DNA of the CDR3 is TGTGCCAGCAGTAGCCCCGGGGGACAGGGGGTTTTAGAGCAGTACTTC.

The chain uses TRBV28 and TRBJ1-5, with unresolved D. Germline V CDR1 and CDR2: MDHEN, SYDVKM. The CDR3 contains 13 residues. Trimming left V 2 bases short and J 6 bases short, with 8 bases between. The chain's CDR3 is CASSLLGTQPQHF. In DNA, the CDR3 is TGTGCCAGCAGTTTACTGGGCACTCAGCCCCAGCATTTT. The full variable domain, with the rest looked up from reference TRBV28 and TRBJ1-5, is DVKVTQSSRYLVKRTGEKVFLECVQDMDHENMFWYRQDPGLGLRLIYFSYDVKMKEKGDIPEGYSVSREKKERFSLILESASTNQTSMYLCASSLLGTQPQHFGDGTRLSIL.

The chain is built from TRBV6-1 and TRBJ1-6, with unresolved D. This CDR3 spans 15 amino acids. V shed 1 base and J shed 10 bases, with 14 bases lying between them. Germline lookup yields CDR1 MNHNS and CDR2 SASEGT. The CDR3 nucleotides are TGTGCCAGCAGTGAAGAAGGCCCAGGTCCATCACCCCTCCACTTT. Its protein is CASSEEGPGPSPLHF.

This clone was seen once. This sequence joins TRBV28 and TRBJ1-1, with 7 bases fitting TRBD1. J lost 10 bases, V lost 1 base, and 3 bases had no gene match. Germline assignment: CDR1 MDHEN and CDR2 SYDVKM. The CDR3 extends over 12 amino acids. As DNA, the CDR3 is TGTGCCAGCAGTTTATATAGGGACAGAGCTTTCTTT. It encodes CASSLYRDRAFF.

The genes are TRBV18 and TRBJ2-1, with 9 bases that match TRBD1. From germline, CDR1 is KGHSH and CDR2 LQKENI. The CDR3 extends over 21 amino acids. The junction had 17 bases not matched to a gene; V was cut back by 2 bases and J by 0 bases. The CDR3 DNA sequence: TGTGCCAGCTCACCAGGTTCCTCGGGACAGGGTGGAGGGAGCTCCTACAATGAGCAGTTCTTC. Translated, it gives CASSPGSSGQGGGSSYNEQFF.

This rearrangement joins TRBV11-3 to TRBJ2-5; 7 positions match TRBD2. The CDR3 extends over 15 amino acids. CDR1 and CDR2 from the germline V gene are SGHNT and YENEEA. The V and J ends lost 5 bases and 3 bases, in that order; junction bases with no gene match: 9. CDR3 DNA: TGTGCCAGCAGCGAAAACCGACTAGCAGAAGAGACCCAGTACTTC. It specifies CASSENRLAEETQYF.

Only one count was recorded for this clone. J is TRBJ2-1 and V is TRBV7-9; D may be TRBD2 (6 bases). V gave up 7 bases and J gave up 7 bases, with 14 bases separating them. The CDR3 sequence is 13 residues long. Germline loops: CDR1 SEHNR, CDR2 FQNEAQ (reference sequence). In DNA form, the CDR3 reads TGTGCCAGCAACGTTAAGGGGAGGAATGAGCAGTTCTTC. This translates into CASNVKGRNEQFF.

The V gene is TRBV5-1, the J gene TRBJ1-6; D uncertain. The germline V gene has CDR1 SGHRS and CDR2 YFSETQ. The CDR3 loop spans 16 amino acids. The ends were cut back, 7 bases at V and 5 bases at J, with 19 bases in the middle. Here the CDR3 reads CASYCRWPQHNSPLHF. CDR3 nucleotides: TGCGCCAGCTACTGCCGGTGGCCACAGCATAATTCACCCCTCCACTTT.

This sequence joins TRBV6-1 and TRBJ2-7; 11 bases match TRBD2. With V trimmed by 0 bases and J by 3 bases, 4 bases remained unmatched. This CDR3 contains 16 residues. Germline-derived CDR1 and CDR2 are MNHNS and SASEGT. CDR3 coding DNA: TGTGCCAGCAGTGAAGCGAAGACTAGCGGGGTCTACGAGCAGTACTTC. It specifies CASSEAKTSGVYEQYF.

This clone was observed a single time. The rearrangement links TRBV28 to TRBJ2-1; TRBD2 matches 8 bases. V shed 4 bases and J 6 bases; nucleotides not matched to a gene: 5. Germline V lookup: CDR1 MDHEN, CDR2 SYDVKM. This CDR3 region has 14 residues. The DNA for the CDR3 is TGTGCCAGCAGTTCTGGCGGGAGGTCCAATGAGCAGTTCTTC. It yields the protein CASSSGGRSNEQFF.

The CDR3 bases are TGTGCCAGCTCGGGAATTGGCTACACCTTC. Its protein product is CASSGIGYTF. V is TRBV28 and J is TRBJ1-2; D not certain. The V gene lost 8 bases and the J gene lost 7 bases, with 8 bases spanning the gap. The germline V gene encodes CDR1 MDHEN and CDR2 SYDVKM. CDR3 length: 10 residues.

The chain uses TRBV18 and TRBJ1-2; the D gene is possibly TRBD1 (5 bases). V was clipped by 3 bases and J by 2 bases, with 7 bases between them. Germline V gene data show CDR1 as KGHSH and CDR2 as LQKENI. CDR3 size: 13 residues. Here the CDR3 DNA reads TGTGCCAGCTCACCTGGGGGGAACTATGGCTACACCTTC. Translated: CASSPGGNYGYTF. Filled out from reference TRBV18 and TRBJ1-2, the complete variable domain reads NAGVMQNPRHLVRRRGQEARLRCSPMKGHSHVYWYRQLPEEGLKFMVYLQKENIIDESGMPKERFSAEFPKEGPSILRIQQVVRGDSAAYFCASSPGGNYGYTFGSGTRLTVV.

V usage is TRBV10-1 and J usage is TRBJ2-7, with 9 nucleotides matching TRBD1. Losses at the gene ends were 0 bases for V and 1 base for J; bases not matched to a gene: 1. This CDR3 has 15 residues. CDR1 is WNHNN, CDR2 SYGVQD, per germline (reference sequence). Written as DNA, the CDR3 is TGCGCCAGCAGTGAGTCGGGGACAGGGTCCTACGAGCAGTACTTC. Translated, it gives CASSESGTGSYEQYF.

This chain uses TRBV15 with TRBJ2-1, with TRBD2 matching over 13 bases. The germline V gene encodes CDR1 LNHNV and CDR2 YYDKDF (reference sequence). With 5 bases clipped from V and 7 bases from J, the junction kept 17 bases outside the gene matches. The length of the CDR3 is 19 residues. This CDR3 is CATSRRGTSGISRLNEQFF. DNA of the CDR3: TGTGCCACCAGCCGAAGAGGGACTAGCGGGATCAGTCGTTTGAATGAGCAGTTCTTC.

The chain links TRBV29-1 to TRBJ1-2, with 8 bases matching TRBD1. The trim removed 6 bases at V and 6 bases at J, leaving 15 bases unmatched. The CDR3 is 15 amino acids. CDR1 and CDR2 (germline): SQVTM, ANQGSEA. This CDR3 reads CSVEDRVWLFHGYTF. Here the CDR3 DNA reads TGCAGCGTGGAGGACAGGGTGTGGCTGTTTCATGGCTACACCTTC. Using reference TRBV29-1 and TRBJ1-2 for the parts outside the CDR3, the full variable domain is SAVISQKPSRDICQRGTSLTIQCQVDSQVTMMFWYRQQPGQSLTLIATANQGSEATYESGFVIDKFPISRPNLTFSTLTVSNMSPEDSSIYLCSVEDRVWLFHGYTFGSGTRLTVV.

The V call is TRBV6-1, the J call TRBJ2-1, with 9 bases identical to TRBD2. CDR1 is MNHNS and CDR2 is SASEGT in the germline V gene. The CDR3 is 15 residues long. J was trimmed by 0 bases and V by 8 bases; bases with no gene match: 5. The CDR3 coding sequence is TGTGCCAGCGGAAATAGCGGGAGCTCCTACAATGAGCAGTTCTTC. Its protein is CASGNSGSSYNEQFF.

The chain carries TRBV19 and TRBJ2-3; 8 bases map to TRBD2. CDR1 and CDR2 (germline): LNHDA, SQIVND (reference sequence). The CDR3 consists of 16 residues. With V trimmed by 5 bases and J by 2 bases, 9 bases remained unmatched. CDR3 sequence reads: CASSSRGGPFTDTQYF. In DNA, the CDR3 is TGTGCCAGTAGTTCTCGCGGGGGGCCCTTCACAGATACGCAGTATTTT.

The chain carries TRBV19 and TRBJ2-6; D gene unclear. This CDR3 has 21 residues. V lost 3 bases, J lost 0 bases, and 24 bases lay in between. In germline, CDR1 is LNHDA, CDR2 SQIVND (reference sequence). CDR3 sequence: CASSMLPGAGLSSSGANVLTF. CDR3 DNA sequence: TGTGCCAGTAGTATGTTGCCCGGAGCTGGGTTAAGTAGCTCTGGGGCCAACGTCCTGACTTTC.

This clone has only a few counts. DNA of the CDR3: TGTGCCATCAGTCTGGGACAGGGGTTTGGCTACACCTTC. Protein sequence: CAISLGQGFGYTF. The V call is TRBV10-3, the J call TRBJ1-2, with 10 bases aligning to TRBD1. Losses at the gene ends were 5 bases for V and 7 bases for J; bases not matched to a gene: 4. Germline V gives CDR1 ENHRY, CDR2 SYGVKD. The CDR3 consists of 13 residues.

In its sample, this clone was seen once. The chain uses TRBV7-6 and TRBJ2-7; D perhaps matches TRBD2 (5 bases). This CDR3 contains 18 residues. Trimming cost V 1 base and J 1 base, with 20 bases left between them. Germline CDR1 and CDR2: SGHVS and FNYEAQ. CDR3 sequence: CASSLGIGGGRASYEQYF. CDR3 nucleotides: TGTGCCAGCAGCTTAGGGATAGGTGGAGGCCGGGCGTCCTACGAGCAGTACTTC.

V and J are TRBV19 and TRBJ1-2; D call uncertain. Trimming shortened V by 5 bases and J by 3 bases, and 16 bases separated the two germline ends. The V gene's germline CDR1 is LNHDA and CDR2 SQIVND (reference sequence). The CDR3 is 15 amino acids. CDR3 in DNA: TGTGCCAGTAGTGTCCGACCAGGAACCGACTATGGCTACACCTTC. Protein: CASSVRPGTDYGYTF.

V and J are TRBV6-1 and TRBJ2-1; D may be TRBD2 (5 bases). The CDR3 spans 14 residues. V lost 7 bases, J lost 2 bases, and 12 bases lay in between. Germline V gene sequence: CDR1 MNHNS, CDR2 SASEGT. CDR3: CASKTDLAYNEQFF. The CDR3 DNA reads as TGTGCCAGCAAAACGGACTTAGCCTACAATGAGCAGTTCTTC.

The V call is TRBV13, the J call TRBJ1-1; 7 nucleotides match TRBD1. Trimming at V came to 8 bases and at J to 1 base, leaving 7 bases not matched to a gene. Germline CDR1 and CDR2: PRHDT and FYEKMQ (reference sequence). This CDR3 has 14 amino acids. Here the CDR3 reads CASGGGLRNTEAFF. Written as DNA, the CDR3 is TGTGCCAGCGGAGGGGGCTTAAGGAACACTGAAGCTTTCTTT.

For the CDR3, the DNA is TGCGCCAGCCGCCCAGGCAGAGCAACTAATGAAAAACTGTTTTTT. This encodes CASRPGRATNEKLFF. The chain carries TRBV5-1 and TRBJ1-4; D not certain. The CDR3 contains 15 residues. V was pared by 7 bases and J by 0 bases, with 13 bases between. The germline V gene has CDR1 SGHRS and CDR2 YFSETQ.

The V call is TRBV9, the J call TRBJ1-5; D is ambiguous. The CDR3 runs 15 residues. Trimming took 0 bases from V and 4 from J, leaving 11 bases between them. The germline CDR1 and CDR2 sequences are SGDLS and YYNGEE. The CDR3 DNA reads TGTGCCAGCAGCGTAGATGTCGGGTTAAATCAGCCCCAGCATTTT. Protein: CASSVDVGLNQPQHF. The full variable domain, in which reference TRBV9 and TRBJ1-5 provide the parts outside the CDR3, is DSGVTQTPKHLITATGQRVTLRCSPRSGDLSVYWYQQSLDQGLQFLIQYYNGEERAKGNILERFSAQQFPDLHSELNLSSLELGDSALYFCASSVDVGLNQPQHFGDGTRLSIL.

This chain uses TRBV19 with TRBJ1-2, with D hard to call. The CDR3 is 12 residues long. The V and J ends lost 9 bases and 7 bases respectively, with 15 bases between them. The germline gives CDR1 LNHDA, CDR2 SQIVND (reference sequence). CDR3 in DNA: TGTGCCAGCCACATGGGTCCGGGTGGCTACACCTTC. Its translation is CASHMGPGGYTF. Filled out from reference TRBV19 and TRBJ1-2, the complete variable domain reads DGGITQSPKYLFRKEGQNVTLSCEQNLNHDAMYWYRQDPGQGLRLIYYSQIVNDFQKGDIAEGYSVSREKKESFPLTVTSAQKNPTAFYLCASHMGPGGYTFGSGTRLTVV.

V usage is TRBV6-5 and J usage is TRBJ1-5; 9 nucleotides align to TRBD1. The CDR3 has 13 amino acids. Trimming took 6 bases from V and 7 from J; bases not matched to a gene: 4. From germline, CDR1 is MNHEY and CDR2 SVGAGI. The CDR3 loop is CASRGQGGQPQHF. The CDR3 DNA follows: TGTGCCAGCAGGGGACAGGGAGGCCAGCCCCAGCATTTT.